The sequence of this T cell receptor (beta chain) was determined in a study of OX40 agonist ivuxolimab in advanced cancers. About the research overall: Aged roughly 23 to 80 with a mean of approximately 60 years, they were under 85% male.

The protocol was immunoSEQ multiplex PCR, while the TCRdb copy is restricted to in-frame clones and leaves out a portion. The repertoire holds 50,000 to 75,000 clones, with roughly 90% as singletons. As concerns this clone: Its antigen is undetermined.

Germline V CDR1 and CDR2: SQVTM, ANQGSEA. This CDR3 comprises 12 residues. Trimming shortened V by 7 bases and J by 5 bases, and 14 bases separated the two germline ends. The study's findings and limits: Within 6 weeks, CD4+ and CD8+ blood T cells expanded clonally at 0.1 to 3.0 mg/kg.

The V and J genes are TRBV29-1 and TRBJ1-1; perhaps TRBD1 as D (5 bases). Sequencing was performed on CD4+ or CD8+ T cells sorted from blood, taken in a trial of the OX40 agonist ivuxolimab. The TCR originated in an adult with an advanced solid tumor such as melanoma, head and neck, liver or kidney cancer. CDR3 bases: TGCAGCGGCGGGGGAGGGGTTACTGAAGCTTTCTTT. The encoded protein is CSGGGGVTEAFF.